Here is one T cell receptor beta chain with its context. Its cognate antigen is unknown. The data were taken from a study of cytomegalovirus exposure and HLA in healthy donors. In the study overall: The study's early data release held some 85 million unique TCRs from HLA-typed donors.

Whole-study results and caveats: Later work associated 17,000 or so TCR beta sequences with HLA alleles at 0.05 false discovery rate. TCR beta sequences reportedly predicted most subjects' HLA-A and HLA-B alleles accurately. Later analysis identified a missense DCLRE1C variant that was linked to TCR beta V- and J-gene trimming.

The CDR3 totals 13 residues. CDR1 is ENHRY and CDR2 is SYGVKD in the germline V gene. V was clipped by 2 bases and J by 5 bases; unmatched bases: 0. With 60 Vbeta and 13 Jbeta primers, the PCR was carried out. The table came from immunoSEQ multiplex PCR; TCRdb's copy has only in-frame clones and leaves some out. In the table there are about 160,000 clones, 84% of which are singletons. V gene TRBV10-3 combines with J gene TRBJ1-5, with TRBD1 matching 7 bases. The material sequenced was PBMCs. The sequence derives from a man aged 18 to 29 in good health and CMV-seronegative. DNA of the CDR3: TGTGCCATCAGTGAGACAGGGGATCAGCCCCAGCATTTT. Translation gives CAISETGDQPQHF.